This T cell receptor beta chain was captured by sequencing in a study of T cells in women clearing cervical HPV infection. The CDR3 is made up of 13 amino acids. The ends were cut back, 4 bases at V and 1 base at J, with 7 bases in the middle. Germline V gene data show CDR1 as KGHSH and CDR2 as LQKENI. Sequencing used immunoSEQ multiplex PCR; TCRdb keeps in-frame clones, though not all of them. The table lists 27,000 or so clones, with over 8.5% in the top ten. All participants had a single incident cervical HPV16 infection, and prevalent HPV16 infections were excluded. Notes on this clone: The read ends 3 residues before the CDR3 terminus; that terminus is restored from the germline J gene.

Sequenced sample: blood buffy coat. This sequence joins TRBV18 and TRBJ2-5; possibly TRBD1 for D (6 bases). This clonotype was sampled from a woman between 18 and 70 years old with a cervical HPV16 infection that either progressed to CIN3+ or cleared (not recorded which). The CDR3 is CASSLDSQETQYF. The CDR3 bases that were read are TGTGCCAGCTCACTGGACAGCCAAGAGACC. The whole variable domain, filled in from reference TRBV18 and TRBJ2-5, reads NAGVMQNPRHLVRRRGQEARLRCSPMKGHSHVYWYRQLPEEGLKFMVYLQKENIIDESGMPKERFSAEFPKEGPSILRIQQVVRGDSAAYFCASSLDSQETQYFGPGTRLLVL.